This T cell receptor beta chain is from a study of CD8+ T cells in alopecia areata. The length of the CDR3 is 12 residues. V lost 6 bases and J lost 0, with 6 bases in between. Germline values: CDR1 SQVTM, CDR2 ANQGSEA. This sample's treatment: oral pan-JAK inhibitor, 5-10 mg twice daily. Extracted from the samples, RNA was reverse transcribed into cDNA to serve as the sequencing template. Clones were sequenced by immunoSEQ multiplex PCR, and TCRdb holds only the in-frame ones, with some missing. This table holds about 190,000 clones, 50% to 60% found once. The origin of this receptor is a human donor with alopecia areata. The source material was CD4+ T cells sorted from blood, sampled at week 4, from a patient treated with tofacitinib. V usage is TRBV29-1 and J usage is TRBJ1-3; D is ambiguous. CDR3 nucleotides: TGCAGCGTCCAGTCCTCTGGAAACACCATATATTTT. This gives the protein CSVQSSGNTIYF.